This entry is about one TCR beta chain. What this receptor recognizes is not known. Base qualities are not provided; no much larger clone lies one nucleotide away. This specimen belongs to a study of cytomegalovirus exposure and HLA in healthy donors (TCRdb year 2017). For context, the study as a whole: An earlier analysis of roughly 630 of the donors reported 250 to 300 Gb of sequence data and around 120 million unique TCR beta sequences from roughly 200 million T cells. An early release covering roughly 580 HLA-typed donors comprised approximately 300 gigabases of sequencing data and around 80 million unique TCR sequences. Of the 350 to 400 genotyped donors, around 81% fell in the genetic ancestry cluster associated with self-reported Caucasian donors. The aim of the study was to test whether cataloging public T cell receptors could identify signatures of past pathogen exposure. The T cell repertoires of under 750 subjects were profiled by immunosequencing and related to cytomegalovirus serostatus. Besides the first cohort of approximately 670 subjects, a separate validation cohort made up of over 95 different subjects was used. The study combined high-throughput TCR immunosequencing, statistical association of individual TCRs with disease status, and machine learning to predict cytomegalovirus infection status. In a later analysis, previously published TCR beta repertoires from 666 donors were re-analyzed and high-resolution HLA genotyping was added so that TCR occurrence patterns could be studied. The later analysis used no new phenotypic data to find candidate immune exposures, relying instead on TCR beta sequences and their occurrence across donors. An earlier analysis of several hundred of the donors used high-throughput TCR beta sequencing to judge whether each TCR beta V gene segment behaved as functional or pseudogenic. Alongside the repertoire data, information on donor age, sex, ethnicity and CMV serostatus was compiled. In a later genetic analysis, genome-wide SNP genotypes for about three fifths of the roughly 670 donors were used, and that subset was treated as a discovery cohort. All discovery cohort repertoires had been generated using a single sequencing platform. HLA typing covered class I and class II loci at four-digit resolution. The number of typed donors differed by locus: about 629-630 for A, B, C, DRB1 and DQB1; approximately 520 for DQA1; about 600 for DPA1; and roughly 470 for DPB1. Several DR-DQ haplotypes were handled as single units for association and clustering because linkage in the cohort was strong. Among about 400 genotyped donors of the cohort, an average of around 220,000 unique TCR beta nucleotide sequences was sequenced per donor, of which about 18% were non-productive. Overall study results and their limits: A cluster of highly shared sequence variants was judged likely to represent a technical artifact of the sequencing pipeline. Only TCR beta chains were sequenced in this cohort, and the absence of alpha or paired-chain data limited detectable features. Across donors, most TCR sequences were observed very rarely, whereas some public TCRs were present in many individuals. In a later analysis, HLA-associated TCR beta chains showed more clonal expansion and lower generation probabilities than non-associated chains that were equally common. CMV serostatus was the only immune exposure information available for the cohort. Seventeen rarely observed V segments, including chromosome 9 orphons, were excluded from the earlier analysis of some 590 of the donors because counts were too low. The classifier was reported to diagnose cytomegalovirus status with high specificity and sensitivity in both the original cohort and the validation cohort. Roughly uniform sequencing depth across donors was assumed in presence/absence analyses, although this assumption may not hold. A few of the identified cytomegalovirus-associated TCR beta chains were confirmed in vitro to be specific for cytomegalovirus antigens. In a later analysis, TCR association rates were found to vary across HLA loci, with the most associated TCRs seen for DRB1 alleles and the fewest for HLA-C alleles. Correlated functional status among segregating V segments might reflect linkage disequilibrium, but an unknown experimental factor could not be ruled out. According to a later analysis, parvovirus B19, influenza, CMV and Epstein-Barr virus appeared linked to several top co-occurrence clusters. Some IMGT-functional V segments, including TRBV6-2 and TRBV6-3, could not be told apart with the 87-base-pair reads, so those segments were excluded. The authors suggested that the approach could potentially be generalized to other disease states and immunological phenotypes. Because HLA typing was missing for some donors at each locus, association tests included only the typed subset. Broadly in line with IMGT annotations, most TCR beta V segments showed up in productive rearrangements about 87% or about 30% of the time in an earlier analysis of 587 of the donors. A later genetic analysis reported fewer N-insertions in productive TCRs among donors in an Asian-associated ancestry cluster than the roughly 690-donor mean. In a later analysis, most CMV-associated TCR beta chains were found to appear HLA-restricted, with HLA associations seemingly driven largely by CMV exposure. When HLA alleles, especially DR and DQ, strongly co-occurred, attributing TCR associations to individual alleles was difficult. At a false discovery rate of 0.05, a later analysis linked approximately 18,000 TCR beta sequences to specific HLA alleles. The study gave a list of 150 to 200 TCR beta chains associated with cytomegalovirus. A further reported finding was that TCR beta sequences accurately predicted the HLA-A and HLA-B alleles for most subjects in the first cohort. In a later genetic analysis, a missense DCLRE1C variant was associated with V-gene and J-gene trimming of TCR beta chains, and the association was replicated in an independent cohort.

Compared with germline, V lacks 9 bases and J lacks 7 bases; bases without a gene match: 5. Looking up the germline V gene yields CDR1 ENHRY and CDR2 SYGVKD. From cysteine to phenylalanine, the CDR3 is 12 amino acids long. The read is trimmed to its CDR3 DNA, 36 bases read in frame from base 1. The cohort was made up of about 670 healthy bone marrow donors. At the time of sampling, every cohort member was nominally healthy, though immune exposures that went unrecorded were likely present. The donor tested CMV seropositive and was one of the 289 seropositive cohort members. Each donor provided a peripheral blood sample, and peripheral blood mononuclear cells were used for TCR beta sequencing. The Qiagen DNeasy Blood Extraction Kit was used to extract genomic DNA from the blood cell samples. Libraries were built with the immunoSEQ multiplex PCR assay. A mixture of 60 forward primers for TCR Vbeta segments and 13 reverse primers for TCR Jbeta segments was used in the multiplex PCR. A multiplex PCR assay on genomic DNA amplified the CDR3 region of rearranged TCR beta genes. The Illumina HiSeq System was used to sequence the amplified TCR beta libraries as 87-base-pair reads. The authors' pipeline ran thus. A later analysis tallied 70 million to 100 million unique TCR beta chains across the 640 or so repertoires, and some 10 million of those chains were shared by two or more donors. Raw reads were error-corrected and collapsed into unique sequences with a nearest-neighbor algorithm that merged closely related sequences to remove PCR and sequencing errors. Alignment of CDR3 sequences to IMGT reference sequences was used to assign V, D and J gene segments. For a sequence to be retained, at least a six-nucleotide match to both a V gene segment and a J gene segment was required. A rearrangement was called productive if the CDR3 had no stop codons and remained in frame with V and J, and every other rearrangement was called non-productive. CDR3 was defined by IMGT convention, running from the second conserved V-encoded cysteine to the conserved J-encoded phenylalanine. In an earlier analysis of roughly 580 of the donors, sequences lacking an unambiguous match to a single V gene segment were excluded. An earlier analysis of 500 to 700 of the donors classified V segments as functional when productive rearrangements were above 56.7% and as segregating when the standard deviation between donors was above 5%. A statistical classification framework was developed to diagnose cytomegalovirus status using the catalog of TCR beta chain sequences. In a later analysis, TCR nucleotide sequences were compared against IMGT/GENE-DB human TR gene sequences so that V and J genes could be assigned. A later analysis assigned CDR3 sequences and most-parsimonious VDJ recombination scenarios with the TCRdist pipeline. In a later analysis, each TCR beta chain was defined by its CDR3 amino acid sequence together with its V-gene family, and reads without a unique V-gene family were excluded. A later analysis removed several hundred highly shared, low-generation-probability nucleotide sequences to deal with suspected cross-contamination and a sequencing artifact. In a later analysis, a clonal expansion index was calculated for each public chain from normalized within-repertoire ranks of inferred template counts. A later analysis computed generation probabilities with a VDJ recombination model fitted to out-of-frame rearrangements, and checked the results against IGoR. A later analysis scored TCR-TCR, TCR-HLA and TCR-CMV co-occurrence with hypergeometric tests, applying a repertoire-size bias correction to TCR pairs. In a later analysis, false discovery rates were estimated by permuting HLA or CMV assignments 20 times. In a later analysis, co-occurring TCRs were grouped with DBSCAN, and TCRdist sequence similarity was added when clustering was performed within HLA-allele-positive subsets. Repertoires with fewer than 30,000 or more than 120,000 public chains were left out of co-occurrence clustering, as were about 5 repertoires with anomalous nucleotide sharing. TCRdb retrieved this table from immuneACCESS and kept in-frame rearrangements only. Not all clones are present; in checked studies, unresolved V genes account for under half, and no reason is known for the remainder. Clone size and V and J calls were adopted from that table, with D and trimming inferred from the DNA. The sample table lists about 180,000 clones, about three quarters of them with a count of one. Of the sample, about 4% falls within the top ten clones.

The material sequenced was PBMCs. This sequence uses TRBV10-3 and TRBJ2-7, with 11 middle bases fitting TRBD2. This clonotype originated in an older woman in good health and CMV-seropositive. CDR3 protein: CAIGLAGEEQYF. In nucleotide form, the sequence is TGTGCCATAGGACTAGCGGGTGAGGAGCAGTACTTC.